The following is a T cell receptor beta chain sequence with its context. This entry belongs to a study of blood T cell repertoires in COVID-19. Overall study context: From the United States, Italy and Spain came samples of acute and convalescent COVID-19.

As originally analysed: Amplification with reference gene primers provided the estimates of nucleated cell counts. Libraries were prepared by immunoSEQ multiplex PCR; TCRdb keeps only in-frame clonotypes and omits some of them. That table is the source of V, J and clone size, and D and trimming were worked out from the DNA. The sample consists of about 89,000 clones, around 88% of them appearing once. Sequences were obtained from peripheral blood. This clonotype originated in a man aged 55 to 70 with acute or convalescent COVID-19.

The CDR3 DNA reads TGTGCCAGTAGTATGGGTCAGCGACCCTACAATGAGCAGTTCTTC. Translating it yields CASSMGQRPYNEQFF. This chain links TRBV19 with TRBJ2-1; D ambiguous. V shed 3 bases and J shed 2 bases, with 11 bases lying between them. CDR1 and CDR2 (germline): LNHDA, SQIVND (reference sequence). The CDR3 loop spans 15 amino acids.